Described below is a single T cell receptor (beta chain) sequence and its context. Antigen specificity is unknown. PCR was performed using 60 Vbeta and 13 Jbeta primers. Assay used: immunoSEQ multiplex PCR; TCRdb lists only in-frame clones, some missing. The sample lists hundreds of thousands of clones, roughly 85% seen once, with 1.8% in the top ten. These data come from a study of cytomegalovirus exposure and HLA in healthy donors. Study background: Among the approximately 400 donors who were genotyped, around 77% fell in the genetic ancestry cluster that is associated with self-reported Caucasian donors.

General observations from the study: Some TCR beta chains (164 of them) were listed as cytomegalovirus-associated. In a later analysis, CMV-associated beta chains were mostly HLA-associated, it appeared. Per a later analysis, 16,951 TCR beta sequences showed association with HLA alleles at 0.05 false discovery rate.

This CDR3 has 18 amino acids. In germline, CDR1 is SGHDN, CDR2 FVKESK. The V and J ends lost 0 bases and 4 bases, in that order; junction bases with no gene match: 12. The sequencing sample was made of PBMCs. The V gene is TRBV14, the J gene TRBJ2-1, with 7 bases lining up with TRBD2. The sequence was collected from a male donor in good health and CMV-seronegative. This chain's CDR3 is CASSQEKMGGAGYNEQFF. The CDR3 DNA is TGTGCCAGCAGCCAAGAAAAGATGGGAGGGGCTGGATACAATGAGCAGTTCTTC.